These T cell receptor beta chains were read from a single sample in a study of T cells in Graves' hyperthyroidism and ophthalmopathy. TCRdb re-called the multiplex PCR reads through MiXCR, storing one row per CDR3 protein. The table lists 200,000 to 300,000 distinct CDR3 sequences, approximately 23% of them singletons. Sequenced material: blood. All receptors derive from a woman aged 40-49 years with Graves' ophthalmopathy. Both conserved end residues are part of each CDR3. The D gene is left open where the match is weak. Clone size is shown for a subset of rows, as once, few, many or a class of expanded clone.

j_gene | d_gene | v_gene | abundance | CDR3aa | CDR3nt
TRBJ2-5 | NA | TRBV20-1 | many | CSATEEGQYF | TGCAGTGCGACGGAGGAGGGCCAGTACTTC
TRBJ2-7 | NA | TRBV7-2 | many | CASSSRGGGPYEQYF | TGTGCCAGCAGCTCCAGGGGGGGGGGCCCCTACGAGCAGTACTTC
TRBJ2-5 | NA | TRBV9 | many | CASSATYFETQYF | TGTGCCAGCAGCGCTACGTATTTTGAGACCCAGTACTTC
TRBJ2-5 | NA | TRBV5-1 | many | CASSLGGSGLIQETQYF | TGCGCCAGCAGCTTGGGTGGTAGCGGACTAATCCAAGAGACCCAGTACTTC
TRBJ2-5 | NA | TRBV2 | many | CASSVGFGETQYF | TGTGCCAGCAGCGTGGGGTTTGGGGAGACCCAGTACTTC
TRBJ2-6 | NA | TRBV11-1 | many | CASSLAAESSGANVLTF | TGTGCCAGCAGCTTAGCCGCGGAGAGCTCTGGGGCCAACGTCCTGACTTTC
TRBJ2-5 | NA | TRBV27 | many | CASRLGAQETQYF | TGTGCCAGCAGATTAGGGGCGCAAGAGACCCAGTACTTC
TRBJ1-1 | NA | TRBV27 | many | CASSRGLMNTEAFF | TGTGCCAGCAGCCGGGGCCTCATGAACACTGAAGCTTTCTTT
TRBJ2-7 | TRBD2 | TRBV4-1 | many | CASSPGVAGDSEQYF | TGCGCCAGCAGCCCCGGGGTAGCGGGAGATAGCGAGCAGTACTTC
TRBJ2-5 | NA | TRBV20-1 | NA | CSANRGTIQETQYF | TGCAGTGCTAATCGGGGGACAATCCAAGAGACCCAGTACTTC
TRBJ2-7 | TRBD1 | TRBV27 | many | CASSLQTGGNFEQYF | TGTGCCAGCAGTTTACAGACAGGGGGCAATTTCGAGCAGTACTTC
TRBJ1-5 | NA | TRBV5-6 | many | CASSSPTKGQNNQPQHF | TGTGCCAGCAGCTCCCCAACTAAAGGCCAAAACAATCAGCCCCAGCATTTT
TRBJ2-2 | TRBD2 | TRBV27 | many | CASSLLHPWASGSESNTGELFF | TGTGCCAGCAGTTTACTCCACCCCTGGGCTAGCGGGAGCGAGTCGAACACCGGGGAGCTGTTTTTT
TRBJ1-1 | NA | TRBV11-2 | NA | CASSLSAAATEAFF | TGTGCCAGCAGCTTAAGTGCTGCGGCCACTGAAGCTTTCTTT
TRBJ2-7 | TRBD2 | TRBV6-2/TRBV6-3 | NA | CASSGRTSGRHYEQYF | TGTGCCAGCAGTGGTAGGACTAGCGGGAGACACTACGAGCAGTACTTC
TRBJ2-7 | TRBD1 | TRBV4-2 | many | CASSQDGGGGTGPYEQYF | TGTGCCAGCAGCCAAGATGGAGGAGGCGGGACAGGCCCCTACGAGCAGTACTTC
TRBJ2-5 | NA | TRBV20-1 | many | CSARDRAEKGHGETQYF | TGCAGTGCTAGAGATCGGGCAGAGAAGGGTCATGGGGAGACCCAGTACTTC
TRBJ2-7 | NA | TRBV7-2 | few | CASNAEWGSGEQYF | TGTGCCAGCAACGCCGAGTGGGGGTCCGGCGAGCAGTACTTC
TRBJ2-7 | TRBD2 | TRBV7-2 | many | CASSLAAGGYAQYF | TGTGCCAGCAGCTTAGCTGCGGGAGGGTACGCGCAGTACTTC
TRBJ1-5 | TRBD1 | TRBV30 | many | CAWSVTGGNQPQHF | TGTGCCTGGAGTGTAACAGGGGGCAATCAGCCCCAGCATTTT
TRBJ2-7 | NA | TRBV6-2/TRBV6-3 | many | CASSYDEQYF | TGTGCCAGCAGTTACGACGAGCAGTACTTC
TRBJ1-1 | NA | TRBV4-2 | many | CASSQEVILAMNTEAFF | TGTGCCAGCAGCCAAGAAGTAATACTGGCGATGAACACTGAAGCTTTCTTT
TRBJ1-5 | NA | TRBV6-1 | many | CASSDQPLGNQPQHF | TGTGCCAGCAGTGACCAGCCCTTGGGCAATCAGCCCCAGCATTTT
TRBJ1-5 | NA | TRBV6-5 | many | CASSSFRGQPQHF | TGTGCCAGCAGTTCTTTCAGGGGTCAGCCCCAGCATTTT
TRBJ2-5 | NA | TRBV28 | many | CASSLLWLGGETQYF | TGTGCCAGCAGTTTATTATGGCTCGGCGGTGAGACCCAGTACTTC
TRBJ1-1 | NA | TRBV6-5 | many | CASSYFGTGTEAFF | TGTGCCAGCAGTTATTTTGGGACCGGAACTGAAGCTTTCTTT
TRBJ2-2 | TRBD2 | TRBV6-2/TRBV6-3 | NA | CASSYSMAGVSGELFF | TGTGCCAGCAGTTACTCGATGGCGGGAGTGTCCGGGGAGCTGTTTTTT
TRBJ2-5 | TRBD1 | TRBV4-1 | many | CASSQEGTGGQETQYF | TGCGCCAGCAGCCAAGAAGGGACAGGGGGGCAAGAGACCCAGTACTTC
TRBJ2-7 | NA | TRBV6-1 | many | CASGGSPYEQYF | TGTGCCAGCGGAGGGAGTCCCTACGAGCAGTACTTC
TRBJ2-5 | NA | TRBV7-2 | many | CASSLVPIRETQYF | TGTGCCAGCAGCTTAGTTCCCATACGGGAGACCCAGTACTTC
TRBJ2-2 | TRBD2 | TRBV6-5 | many | CASSRTSGSSGELFF | TGTGCCAGCAGTAGGACTAGCGGGAGTTCTGGGGAGCTGTTTTTT
TRBJ1-5 | NA | TRBV6-5 | many | CASSYNTQNQPQHF | TGTGCCAGCAGTTATAACACACAGAATCAGCCCCAGCATTTT
TRBJ1-1 | TRBD1 | TRBV2 | many | CASWEPGQGMNTEAFF | TGTGCCAGCTGGGAGCCGGGACAGGGGATGAACACTGAAGCTTTCTTT
TRBJ2-5 | TRBD1 | TRBV28 | many | CASSFLQGALNFETQYF | TGTGCCAGCAGTTTTTTACAGGGGGCCTTGAACTTTGAGACCCAGTACTTC
TRBJ2-5 | NA | TRBV20-1 | NA | CSASFGRETQYF | TGCAGTGCTAGTTTTGGAAGAGAGACCCAGTACTTC
TRBJ1-1 | NA | TRBV9 | NA | CASSVGDGTEAFF | TGTGCCAGCAGCGTAGGGGACGGCACTGAAGCTTTCTTT
TRBJ2-5 | NA | TRBV12-3/TRBV12-4 | many | CASSFFTRLKIGQYF | TGTGCCAGCAGTTTCTTTACCCGGCTTAAGATCGGCCAGTACTTC
TRBJ1-2 | NA | TRBV29-1 | many | CSVAPGGGAYGYTF | TGCAGCGTTGCCCCTGGGGGGGGCGCCTATGGCTACACCTTC
TRBJ2-7 | NA | TRBV12-3/TRBV12-4 | many | CASSSDLIYEQYF | TGTGCCAGCAGCTCAGACTTAATTTACGAGCAGTACTTC
TRBJ2-2 | NA | TRBV5-1 | many | CASSSQLGTGELFF | TGCGCCAGCAGCTCGCAACTTGGCACCGGGGAGCTGTTTTTT
TRBJ1-1 | NA | TRBV13 | NA | CASSSPGIDPINTEAFF | TGTGCCAGCAGCTCCCCCGGGATAGACCCCATTAACACTGAAGCTTTCTTT
TRBJ2-7 | TRBD1 | TRBV14 | many | CASSPLTGAGIYEQYF | TGTGCCAGCAGCCCTCTCACAGGGGCAGGGATCTACGAGCAGTACTTC
TRBJ1-2 | NA | TRBV3-1 | many | CASSLRDGHYGYTF | TGTGCCAGCAGCCTGCGGGACGGACACTATGGCTACACCTTC
TRBJ1-1 | NA | TRBV7-8 | NA | CASSSGTLGEAFF | TGTGCCAGCAGCAGCGGGACTCTGGGTGAAGCTTTCTTT
TRBJ2-2 | NA | TRBV28 | many | CASSLMVPGELFF | TGTGCCAGCAGTTTAATGGTTCCCGGGGAGCTGTTTTTT
TRBJ2-4 | NA | TRBV28 | many | CASSNRDIRDIRAKNIQYF | TGTGCCAGCAGTAACCGAGACATCCGGGACATAAGAGCCAAAAACATTCAGTACTTC
TRBJ2-7 | NA | TRBV20-1 | many | CSATGTNYEQYF | TGCAGTGCGACCGGGACAAACTACGAGCAGTACTTC
TRBJ2-7 | NA | TRBV5-1 | few | CASSGTDWTGLLEQYF | TGCGCCAGCAGCGGCACGGACTGGACGGGCCTCCTCGAGCAGTACTTC
TRBJ1-2 | TRBD1 | TRBV7-2 | many | CASSPQGQASHGYTF | TGTGCCAGCAGCCCGCAGGGACAGGCCTCCCATGGCTACACCTTC
TRBJ2-5 | TRBD2 | TRBV27 | many | CATRGLAGETQYF | TGTGCCACCAGGGGACTAGCGGGAGAGACCCAGTACTTC
TRBJ1-2 | NA | TRBV20-1 | NA | CSVRDRYYGYTF | TGCAGTGTCAGGGACCGCTACTATGGCTACACCTTC